The rows below give T cell receptor beta chains drawn from one sample of a study of T cell responses to AZD1222 COVID-19 vaccine. Data came from immunoSEQ multiplex PCR; TCRdb stores just in-frame clones and leaves some out. This table has about 120,000 clones, approximately 85% appearing once. This material consisted of peripheral blood, taken on day 0 of AZD1222 vaccination. These receptors came from an adult in good health. Each CDR3 is given with its conserved first and last residue. Each record gives: D gene, clone size, V gene, J gene, CDR3 DNA, CDR3 protein. The D gene is left open where the match is weak. Some rows have no size entry. The others give once, few or many, or a class for an expanded clone.

TRBD1	-	TRBV7-9	TRBJ2-2	TGTGCCAGCAGCCAAAGGTATATCGGGACAGCGAACACCGGGGAGCTGTTTTTT	CASSQRYIGTANTGELFF
-	-	TRBV2	TRBJ1-5	TGTGCCAGCAGTGGACGTTCGACCGTTAGCAATCAGCCCCAGCATTTT	CASSGRSTVSNQPQHF
-	-	TRBV21-1	TRBJ1-2	TGTGCCAGCAGCAAAGTCCGGCGGTGGAACGGACGGGCGAGGAGGGGCTACACCTTC	CASSKVRRWNGRARRGYTF
-	-	TRBV9	TRBJ2-3	TGTGCCAGCAGCGTAGGCGCAGTGGGCACAGATACGCAGTATTTT	CASSVGAVGTDTQYF
TRBD1	-	TRBV11-3	TRBJ2-7	TGTGCCAGCGGACGAGGACAGGCCCCCTTCGAGCAGTACTTC	CASGRGQAPFEQYF
TRBD1	-	TRBV5-1	TRBJ2-7	TGCGCCAGCAGCTTACAGGGGGAACGGGGCGAGCAGTACTTC	CASSLQGERGEQYF
-	few	TRBV19	TRBJ1-6	TGTGCCAGTAACGAGAGGGGGACGAGCTCACCCCTCCACTTT	CASNERGTSSPLHF
TRBD2	-	TRBV9	TRBJ2-2	TGTGCCAGCAGCGTCGGGAGGGCCGGTAACGGGGAGCTGTTTTTT	CASSVGRAGNGELFF
-	-	TRBV7-2	TRBJ2-5	TGTGCCAGCAGCTTAGCACATCAAGAGACCCAGTACTTC	CASSLAHQETQYF
-	-	TRBV28	TRBJ2-2	TGTGCCAGCAGTTTCGGGGTTACCACCGGGGAGCTGTTTTTT	CASSFGVTTGELFF
-	-	TRBV5-8	TRBJ2-1	TGTGCCAGCAGCTCGCTAGGGGCGCACAATGAGCAGTTCTTC	CASSSLGAHNEQFF
-	-	TRBV5-5	TRBJ1-2	TGTGCCAGCAGCTTGGGTCCGAGTACTAACTATGGCTACACCTTC	CASSLGPSTNYGYTF
TRBD1	-	TRBV20-1	TRBJ2-7	TGCAGTGCTAGTGGGGGCCTACAGGGGGCCAACTACGAGCAGTACTTC	CSASGGLQGANYEQYF
TRBD1	-	TRBV3-1/TRBV3-2	TRBJ1-2	TGTGCCAGCAGCCACCTCGGGACAGGGGGCTCGACCGGCTATGGCTACACCTTC	CASSHLGTGGSTGYGYTF
TRBD2	-	TRBV11-2	TRBJ2-3	TGTGCCAGCAGCTTAGGCGGAGCTAGCGGGAGCACAGATACGCAGTATTTT	CASSLGGASGSTDTQYF
-	-	TRBV3-1/TRBV3-2	TRBJ1-2	TGTGCCAGCAGCCAGTTGGCCGTCGCTCGGGAGGGTGACTATGGCTACACCTTC	CASSQLAVAREGDYGYTF